This paragraph reports one T cell receptor beta chain. This entry comes from a study of blood T cell repertoires in COVID-19. For the study at large: Specimens from acute and convalescent COVID-19 originated in the United States, Italy and Spain.

Per the original data handling: Reference gene primer amplification gave estimated nucleated cell counts. Using immunoSEQ multiplex PCR, the repertoire was profiled, and TCRdb retains in-frame clones only, with some absent. The DNA was the basis for D and trimming; V, J and clone size are from that table. The table has around 160,000 clones, 78% seen once. The CDR3 loop spans 12 amino acids. Germline values: CDR1 LGHDT, CDR2 YNNKEL (reference sequence). V shed 4 bases and J shed 10 bases, with 8 bases lying between them. Sequencing was performed on peripheral blood. The sequence was collected from an elderly woman with acute or convalescent COVID-19. This chain links TRBV3-1 (or the pseudogene TRBV3-2) with TRBJ1-6; no reliable D call. This CDR3 is CASSPRSSPLHF. The CDR3 bases are TGTGCCAGCAGCCCACGGAGCTCACCCCTCCACTTT.